Sequencing of this T cell receptor beta chain was carried out in a study of cytomegalovirus exposure and HLA in healthy donors. Regarding this clone: Its target is not known.

Study conclusions and caveats: Among the most significant clusters, several appeared linked to common viral pathogens in a later analysis. TCR beta chains numbering more than 150 were designated cytomegalovirus-associated.

The PCR ran on 60 Vbeta and 13 Jbeta primers. Data came from immunoSEQ multiplex PCR; TCRdb stores just in-frame clones and leaves some out. The sample shows 65,000 to 70,000 clones, just over 65% of them seen only once. The receptor was isolated from a woman aged 25 to 45 in good health and CMV-seronegative. Sequencing was performed on PBMCs.

In DNA form, the CDR3 reads TGTGCCAGCAGCGTAGTTGCTAGCGGGGGCGAGCAGTACTTC. It yields the protein CASSVVASGGEQYF. V gene TRBV9 combines with J gene TRBJ2-7, with 10 nucleotides matching TRBD2. The CDR3 is made up of 14 amino acids. Losses at the gene ends were 0 bases for V and 6 bases for J; bases not matched to a gene: 3. Germline V gene lookup returns CDR1 SGDLS and CDR2 YYNGEE.